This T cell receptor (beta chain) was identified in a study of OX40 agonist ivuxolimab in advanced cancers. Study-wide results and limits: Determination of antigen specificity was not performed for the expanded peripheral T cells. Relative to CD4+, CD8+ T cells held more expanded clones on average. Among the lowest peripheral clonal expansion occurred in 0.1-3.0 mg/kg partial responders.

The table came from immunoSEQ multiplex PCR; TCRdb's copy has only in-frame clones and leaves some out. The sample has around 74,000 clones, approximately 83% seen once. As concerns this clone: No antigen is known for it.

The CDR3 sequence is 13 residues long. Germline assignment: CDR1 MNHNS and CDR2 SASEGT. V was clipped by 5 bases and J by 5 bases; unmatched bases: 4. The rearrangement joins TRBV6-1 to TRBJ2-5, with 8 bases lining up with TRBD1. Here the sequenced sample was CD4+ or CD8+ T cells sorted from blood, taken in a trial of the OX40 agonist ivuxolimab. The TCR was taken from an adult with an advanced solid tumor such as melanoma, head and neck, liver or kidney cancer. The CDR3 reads CASSTDRVETQYF. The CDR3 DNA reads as TGTGCCAGCAGTACGGACAGGGTCGAGACCCAGTACTTC.